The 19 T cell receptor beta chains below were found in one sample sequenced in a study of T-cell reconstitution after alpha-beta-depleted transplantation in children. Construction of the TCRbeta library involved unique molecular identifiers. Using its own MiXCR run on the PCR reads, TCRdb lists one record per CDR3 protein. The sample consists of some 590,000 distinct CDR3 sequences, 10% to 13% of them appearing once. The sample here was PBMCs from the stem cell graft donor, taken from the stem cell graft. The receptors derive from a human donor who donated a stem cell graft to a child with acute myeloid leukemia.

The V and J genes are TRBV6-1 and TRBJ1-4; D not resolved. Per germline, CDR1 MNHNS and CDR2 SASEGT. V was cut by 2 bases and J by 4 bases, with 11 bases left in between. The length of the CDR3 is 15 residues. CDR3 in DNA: TGTGCCAGCAGTGAAAGGCCGCGACGTAATGAAAAACTGTTTTTT. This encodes CASSERPRRNEKLFF.

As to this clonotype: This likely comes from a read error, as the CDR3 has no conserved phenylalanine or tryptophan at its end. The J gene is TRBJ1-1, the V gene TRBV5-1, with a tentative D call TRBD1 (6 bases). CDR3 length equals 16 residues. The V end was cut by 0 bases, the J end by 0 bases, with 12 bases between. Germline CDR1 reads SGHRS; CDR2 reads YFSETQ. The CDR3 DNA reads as TGCGCCAGCAGCTTGGTTGGGGGGGGCTTGAACACTGAAGCTTTCTCT. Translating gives CASSLVGGGLNTEAFS.

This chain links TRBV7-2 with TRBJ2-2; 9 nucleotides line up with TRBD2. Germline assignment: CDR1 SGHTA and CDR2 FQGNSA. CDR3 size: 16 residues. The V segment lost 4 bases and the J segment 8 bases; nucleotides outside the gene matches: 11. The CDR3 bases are TGTGCCAGCAGCTACGCCGGGACTAGCAGCGGTGGGGAGCTGTTTTTT. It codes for CASSYAGTSSGGELFF. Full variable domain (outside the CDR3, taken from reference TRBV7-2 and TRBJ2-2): GAGVSQSPSNKVTEKGKDVELRCDPISGHTALYWYRQSLGQGLEFLIYFQGNSAPDKSGLPSDRFSAERTGGSVSTLTIQRTQQEDSAVYLCASSYAGTSSGGELFFGEGSRLTVL.

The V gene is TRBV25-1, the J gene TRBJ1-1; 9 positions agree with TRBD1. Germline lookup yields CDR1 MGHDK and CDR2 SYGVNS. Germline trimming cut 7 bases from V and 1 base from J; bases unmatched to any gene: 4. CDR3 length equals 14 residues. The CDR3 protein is CASTGTGRNTEAFF. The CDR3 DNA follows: TGTGCCAGCACCGGGACAGGGAGGAACACTGAAGCTTTCTTT.

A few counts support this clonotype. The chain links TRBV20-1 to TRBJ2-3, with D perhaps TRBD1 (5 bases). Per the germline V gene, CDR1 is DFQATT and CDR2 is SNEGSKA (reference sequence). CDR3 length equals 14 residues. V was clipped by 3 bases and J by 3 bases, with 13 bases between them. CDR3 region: CSASSRVGTDTQYF. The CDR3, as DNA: TGCAGTGCTAGCTCCAGGGTGGGAACAGATACGCAGTATTTT.

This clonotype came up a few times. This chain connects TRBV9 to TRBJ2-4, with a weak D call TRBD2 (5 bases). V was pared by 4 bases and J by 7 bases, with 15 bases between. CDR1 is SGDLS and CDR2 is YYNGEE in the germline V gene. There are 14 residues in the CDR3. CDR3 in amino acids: CASSPTQRANIQYF. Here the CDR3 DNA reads TGTGCCAGCAGCCCTACGCAGAGGGCGAACATTCAGTACTTC.

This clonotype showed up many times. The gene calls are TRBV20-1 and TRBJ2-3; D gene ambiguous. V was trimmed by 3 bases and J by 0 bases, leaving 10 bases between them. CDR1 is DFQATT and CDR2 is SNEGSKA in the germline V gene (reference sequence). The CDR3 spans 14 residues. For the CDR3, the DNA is TGCAGTGCTAGGCGACCGGCTAGCACAGATACGCAGTATTTT. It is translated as CSARRPASTDTQYF.

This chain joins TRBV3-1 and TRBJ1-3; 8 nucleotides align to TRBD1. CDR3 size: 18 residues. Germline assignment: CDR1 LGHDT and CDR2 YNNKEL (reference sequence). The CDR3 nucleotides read TGTACCTTCTGTTTATTTCTAGGACAGGGCGACGCTGGAAACACCATATATTTT. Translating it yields CTFCLFLGQGDAGNTIYF.

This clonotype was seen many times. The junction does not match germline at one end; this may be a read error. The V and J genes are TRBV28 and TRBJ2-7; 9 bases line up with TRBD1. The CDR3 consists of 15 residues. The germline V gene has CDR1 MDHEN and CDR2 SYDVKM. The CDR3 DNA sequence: TGTGCCAGCAGTTTTTTGGGACAGGGCTCCCACGAGCAGTACTTC. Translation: CASSFLGQGSHEQYF.

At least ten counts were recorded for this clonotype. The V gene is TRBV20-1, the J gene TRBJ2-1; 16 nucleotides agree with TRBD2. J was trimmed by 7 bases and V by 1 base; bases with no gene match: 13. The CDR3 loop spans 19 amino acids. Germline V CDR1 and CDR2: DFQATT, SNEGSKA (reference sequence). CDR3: CSARGGGLAGGPRRNEQFF. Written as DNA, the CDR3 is TGCAGTGCTAGAGGGGGGGGACTAGCGGGAGGGCCCCGTAGGAATGAGCAGTTCTTC.

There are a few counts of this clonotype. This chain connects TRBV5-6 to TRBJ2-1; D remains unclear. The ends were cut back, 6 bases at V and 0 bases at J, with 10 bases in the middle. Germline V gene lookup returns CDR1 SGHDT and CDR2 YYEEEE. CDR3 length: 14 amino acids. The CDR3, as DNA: TGTGCCAGCACCCCGCCTAGCTCCTACAATGAGCAGTTCTTC. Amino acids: CASTPPSSYNEQFF. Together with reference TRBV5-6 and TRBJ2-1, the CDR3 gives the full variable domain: DAGVTQSPTHLIKTRGQQVTLRCSPKSGHDTVSWYQQALGQGPQFIFQYYEEEERQRGNFPDRFSGHQFPNYSSELNVNALLLGDSALYLCASTPPSSYNEQFFGPGTRLTVL.

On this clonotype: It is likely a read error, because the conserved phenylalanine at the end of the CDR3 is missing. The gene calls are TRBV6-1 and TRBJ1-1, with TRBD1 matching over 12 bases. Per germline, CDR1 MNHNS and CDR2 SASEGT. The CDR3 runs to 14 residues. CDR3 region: CAIMGTGGGTEAFC. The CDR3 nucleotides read TGTGCTATAATGGGGACAGGGGGCGGGACTGAAGCTTTCTGT.

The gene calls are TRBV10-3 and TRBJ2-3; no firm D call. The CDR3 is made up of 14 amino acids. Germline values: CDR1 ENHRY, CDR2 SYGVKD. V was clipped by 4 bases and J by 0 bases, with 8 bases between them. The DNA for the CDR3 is TGTGCCATCAGTGTGGACCCTAGCACAGATACGCAGTATTTT. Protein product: CAISVDPSTDTQYF.

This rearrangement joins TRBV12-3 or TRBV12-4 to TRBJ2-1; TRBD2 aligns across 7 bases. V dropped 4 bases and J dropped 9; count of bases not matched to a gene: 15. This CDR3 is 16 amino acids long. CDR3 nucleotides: TGTGCCAGCAGTTCGCTTGCGGGAGTCGATCAAATTGAGCAGTTCTTC. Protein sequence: CASSSLAGVDQIEQFF.

CDR3 protein: CSAIYQGSGANVLTF. The CDR3 coding sequence is TGCAGTGCTATATACCAGGGATCTGGGGCCAACGTCCTGACTTTC. V usage is TRBV20-1 and J usage is TRBJ2-6; TRBD1 is a possible D gene (5 bases). V lost 4 bases to trimming and J lost 1 base, with 11 bases between them. Germline lookup yields CDR1 DFQATT and CDR2 SNEGSKA (reference sequence). This CDR3 region has 15 residues.

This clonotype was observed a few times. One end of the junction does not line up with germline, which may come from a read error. The DNA of the CDR3 is TGCGCCAGCAGCTTAATGAACGGTGTGGGGAACTATGGCTACACCTTC. Translation: CASSLMNGVGNYGYTF. The V gene is TRBV7-3, the J gene TRBJ1-2; D is unresolved. Germline CDR1 is SGHTA and CDR2 is FQGTGA. This CDR3 is built from 16 residues.

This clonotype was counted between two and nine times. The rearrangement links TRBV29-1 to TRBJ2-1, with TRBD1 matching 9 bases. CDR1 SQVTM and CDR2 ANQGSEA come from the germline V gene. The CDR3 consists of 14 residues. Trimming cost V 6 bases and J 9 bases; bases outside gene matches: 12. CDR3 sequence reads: CSVATGGFVGEQFF. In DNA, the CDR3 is TGCAGCGTGGCGACAGGGGGATTCGTCGGTGAGCAGTTCTTC.

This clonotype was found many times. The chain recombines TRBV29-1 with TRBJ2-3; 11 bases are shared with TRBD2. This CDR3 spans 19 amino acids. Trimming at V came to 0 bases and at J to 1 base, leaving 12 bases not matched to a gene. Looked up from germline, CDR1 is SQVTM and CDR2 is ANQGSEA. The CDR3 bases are TGCAGCGTTGAAGATTTATCCGGGACTAGCGGAGGGGGCACAGATACGCAGTATTTT. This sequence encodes CSVEDLSGTSGGGTDTQYF.

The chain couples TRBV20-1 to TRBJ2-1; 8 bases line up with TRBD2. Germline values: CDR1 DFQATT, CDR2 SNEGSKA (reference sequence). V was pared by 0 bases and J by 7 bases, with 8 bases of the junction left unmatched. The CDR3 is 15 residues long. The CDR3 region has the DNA TGCAGTGCTAGAGATTTAGCGGGACTGGAGAATGAGCAGTTCTTC. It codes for CSARDLAGLENEQFF.